Listed below are T cell receptor beta chains from one sample, sequenced in a study of blood T cells in healthy people across ages. In TCRdb, the 5' RACE reads were re-called with MiXCR into one record per CDR3 protein. Here the sample spans 1.5 million to 2 million distinct CDR3 sequences, 49% being singletons. Sequencing was carried out using blood. The receptor source for this set is a woman aged 40 to 49 in good health. CDR3s include the opening cysteine and the closing phenylalanine or tryptophan. Fields, in order: J gene, V gene, clone size, D gene, CDR3 DNA, CDR3 protein. The D gene is left open where the match is weak. Clone sizes are given selectively: once, few, many, or a class where the clone is expanded.

j_gene: TRBJ1-6
v_gene: TRBV5-5
abundance: few
d_gene: -
CDR3nt: TGTGCCAGCAGCTTGTTTAATTCACCCCTCCACTTT
CDR3aa: CASSLFNSPLHF

j_gene: TRBJ2-5
v_gene: TRBV7-6
abundance: -
d_gene: -
CDR3nt: TGTGCCAGCAGCTTAAATGGGGAAATTAGTGAGACCCAGTACTTC
CDR3aa: CASSLNGEISETQYF

j_gene: TRBJ2-3
v_gene: TRBV29-1
abundance: -
d_gene: -
CDR3nt: TGCAGCGTTCCGTCCTCTTTGGTGGCCCAGCGTTCCGATACGCAGTATTTT
CDR3aa: CSVPSSLVAQRSDTQYF

j_gene: TRBJ2-5
v_gene: TRBV5-1
abundance: few
d_gene: -
CDR3nt: TGCGCCAGCAGCTTGGAGGGGTTAGGAGAGACCCAGTACTTC
CDR3aa: CASSLEGLGETQYF

j_gene: TRBJ2-1
v_gene: TRBV3-1
abundance: few
d_gene: TRBD2
CDR3nt: TGTGCCAGCAGGTCCGGGGGGTCGTGGCGGGATGAGCAGTTCTTC
CDR3aa: CASRSGGSWRDEQFF

j_gene: TRBJ2-7
v_gene: TRBV7-9
abundance: -
d_gene: -
CDR3nt: TGTGCCAGCAGCTTAGCCTCCGGGACGCCGAATCCCGAGCAGTACTTC
CDR3aa: CASSLASGTPNPEQYF

j_gene: TRBJ1-2
v_gene: TRBV13
abundance: -
d_gene: -
CDR3nt: TGTGCCAGCAGCAGGTCAGCATTTCGAGGGGGGAAGCGAGGAGATTCTGGCTACACCTTC
CDR3aa: CASSRSAFRGGKRGDSGYTF

j_gene: TRBJ2-5
v_gene: TRBV7-2
abundance: few
d_gene: TRBD2
CDR3nt: TGTGCCAGCAGCTTAGCTTCTAGCGGAAAAGAGACCCAGTACTTC
CDR3aa: CASSLASSGKETQYF

j_gene: TRBJ1-5
v_gene: TRBV24-1
abundance: -
d_gene: TRBD1
CDR3nt: TGTGCCACCAGTGAACGGGACAGGGTGTGGAATCAGCCCCAGCATTTT
CDR3aa: CATSERDRVWNQPQHF

j_gene: TRBJ2-5
v_gene: TRBV6-2/TRBV6-3
abundance: -
d_gene: TRBD1
CDR3nt: TGTGCCAGCAATGGGGGCGGGACAGGGCAAGAGACCCAGTACTTC
CDR3aa: CASNGGGTGQETQYF

j_gene: TRBJ2-1
v_gene: TRBV7-2
abundance: -
d_gene: TRBD1
CDR3nt: TGTGCCAGCAGCTCCCCGGGACAGGGGAATGAGCAGTTCTTC
CDR3aa: CASSSPGQGNEQFF

j_gene: TRBJ1-1
v_gene: TRBV15
abundance: -
d_gene: -
CDR3nt: TGTGCCACCAGCAGAGCAGGGCCAGAGAACACTGAAGCTTTCTTT
CDR3aa: CATSRAGPENTEAFF